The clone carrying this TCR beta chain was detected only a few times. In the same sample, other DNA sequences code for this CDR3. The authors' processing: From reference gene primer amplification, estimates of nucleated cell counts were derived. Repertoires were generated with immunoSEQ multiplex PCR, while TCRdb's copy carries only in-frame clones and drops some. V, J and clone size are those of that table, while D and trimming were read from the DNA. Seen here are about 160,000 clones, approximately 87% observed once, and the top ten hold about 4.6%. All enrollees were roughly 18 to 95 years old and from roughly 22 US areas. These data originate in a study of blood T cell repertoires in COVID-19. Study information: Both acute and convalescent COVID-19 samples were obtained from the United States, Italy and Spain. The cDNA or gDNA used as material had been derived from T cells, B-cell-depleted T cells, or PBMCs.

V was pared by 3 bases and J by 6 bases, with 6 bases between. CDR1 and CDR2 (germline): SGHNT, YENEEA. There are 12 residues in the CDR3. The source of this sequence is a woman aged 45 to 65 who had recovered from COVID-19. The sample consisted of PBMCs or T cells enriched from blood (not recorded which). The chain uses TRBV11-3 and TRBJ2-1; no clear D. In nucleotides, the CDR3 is TGTGCCAGCAGCTTTTCAGGCAATGAGCAGTTCTTC. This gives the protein CASSFSGNEQFF.